Presented here are 23 T cell receptor beta chains from one specimen sequenced in a study of cytomegalovirus exposure and HLA in healthy donors. Primers: 60 Vbeta forward and 13 Jbeta reverse. Generated by immunoSEQ multiplex PCR, the TCRdb table keeps only in-frame clones and is missing some. This table has 60,000 or so clones, over 75% appearing once. The sample taken for sequencing was PBMCs. Receptor source: a female donor in good health and CMV-seronegative.

Comment on this clone: This sample includes further DNA sequences coding for the same CDR3. J is TRBJ1-5 and V is TRBV19, with D unclear. Germline CDR1 is LNHDA and CDR2 is SQIVND (reference sequence). The CDR3 has 14 residues. Trimming removed 1 base at V and 0 bases at J, with 4 bases between. The CDR3 loop reads CASSIAVSNQPQHF. The CDR3 nucleotides are TGTGCCAGTAGTATAGCAGTTAGCAATCAGCCCCAGCATTTT.

The chain links TRBV7-2 to TRBJ2-2, with a possible D match to TRBD1 (6 bases). The V gene's germline CDR1 is SGHTA and CDR2 FQGNSA. V lost 6 bases and J 1 base, leaving 18 bases between the germline ends. The CDR3 runs 17 residues. CDR3 region: CASSSAPGQRNTGELFF. The DNA for the CDR3 is TGTGCCAGCAGTTCGGCCCCTGGACAGAGGAACACCGGGGAGCTGTTTTTT.

This rearrangement joins TRBV4-3 to TRBJ1-3; 9 nucleotides match TRBD1. With 0 bases clipped from V and 8 bases from J, the junction kept 2 bases outside the gene matches. In germline, CDR1 is LGHNA, CDR2 YSLEER. The CDR3 length is 14 residues. Written as DNA, the CDR3 is TGCGCCAGCAGCCAAGATGACAGGGGGGACACCATATATTTT. The encoded protein is CASSQDDRGDTIYF.

V and J are TRBV11-3 and TRBJ2-2; D remains unclear. The germline CDR1 and CDR2 sequences are SGHNT and YENEEA. V was pared by 4 bases and J by 8 bases, with 8 bases between. This CDR3 has 12 residues. This chain's CDR3 is CASSSYPGELFF. CDR3 DNA sequence: TGTGCCAGCAGCTCCTACCCGGGGGAGCTGTTTTTT.

In its sample, this clone was seen a few times. V usage is TRBV11-3 and J usage is TRBJ2-2; the match to TRBD1 covers 9 bases. V was clipped by 1 base and J by 0 bases; unmatched bases: 6. The CDR3 is 18 amino acids. Germline CDR1 SGHNT, CDR2 YENEEA. CDR3 in DNA: TGTGCCAGCAGCTTAGGGTGGACAGGGGAAACGAACACCGGGGAGCTGTTTTTT. Translating gives CASSLGWTGETNTGELFF.

The chain joins TRBV7-2 to TRBJ2-1, with TRBD2 matching 9 bases. This CDR3 is 16 amino acids long. Trimming removed 1 base from V and 5 bases from J; junction bases left unmatched: 6. The germline V gene encodes CDR1 SGHTA and CDR2 FQGNSA. In nucleotides, the CDR3 is TGTGCCAGCAGCTTAGAACCTAGCGGGACGGACAATGAGCAGTTCTTC. Residues: CASSLEPSGTDNEQFF.

The J gene is TRBJ2-1, the V gene TRBV6-5; possible D gene TRBD2, 5 bases. CDR3 size: 15 residues. Germline values: CDR1 MNHEY, CDR2 SVGAGI. The V end was cut by 7 bases, the J end by 0 bases, with 13 bases between. The CDR3 region is CASTSLGGSYNEQFF. CDR3 nucleotide sequence: TGTGCCAGCACCTCACTAGGCGGCTCCTACAATGAGCAGTTCTTC.

The chain employs TRBV6-5 and TRBJ1-5, with TRBD1 as a possible D gene (6 bases). V gave up 5 bases and J gave up 3 bases, with 8 bases separating them. Germline assignment: CDR1 MNHEY and CDR2 SVGAGI. The CDR3 consists of 13 residues. Here the CDR3 DNA reads TGTGCCAGCAGTCGGACAGCCAATCAGCCCCAGCATTTT. Its translation is CASSRTANQPQHF.

This sequence joins TRBV27 and TRBJ2-2, with 9 nucleotides matching TRBD1. V lost 1 base and J lost 2; bases outside the gene matches: 5. CDR3 length: 17 amino acids. Germline V gene lookup returns CDR1 MNHEY and CDR2 SMNVEV (reference sequence). CDR3 nucleotide sequence: TGTGCCAGCAGTTTATGGGGACAGGGTCCTAACACCGGGGAGCTGTTTTTT. Its protein is CASSLWGQGPNTGELFF.

This clone showed up just once. The CDR3 loop reads CASSLEFSPKEQFF. The CDR3 nucleotides are TGTGCCAGCAGCTTAGAGTTTAGTCCCAAGGAGCAGTTCTTC. The chain links TRBV11-2 to TRBJ2-1; D unclear. Germline V gene sequence: CDR1 SGHAT, CDR2 FQNNGV. The CDR3 has 14 amino acids. Trimming stripped 0 bases from V and 10 bases from J, with 13 bases between.

V and J are TRBV7-9 and TRBJ2-7; TRBD1 agrees at 9 bases. Germline V gene data show CDR1 as SEHNR and CDR2 as FQNEAQ (reference sequence). The CDR3 loop spans 15 amino acids. V was clipped by 6 bases and J by 2 bases; unmatched bases: 8. As DNA, the CDR3 is TGTGCCAGCAGGCCCCCGGGACAGGGAGCCTACGAGCAGTACTTC. Protein product: CASRPPGQGAYEQYF.

The gene calls are TRBV13 and TRBJ2-3; TRBD2 might be the D (6 bases). Germline CDR1 is PRHDT and CDR2 is FYEKMQ (reference sequence). V was trimmed by 3 bases and J by 1 base, leaving 8 bases between them. The CDR3 covers 14 residues. CDR3: CASSFQRGTDTQYF. In nucleotides, the CDR3 is TGTGCCAGCAGCTTCCAGCGGGGCACAGATACGCAGTATTTT.

The V and J genes are TRBV6-5 and TRBJ1-3; no definite D call. Trimming cost V 5 bases and J 0 bases, with 5 bases left between them. The CDR3 totals 13 residues. Germline V lookup: CDR1 MNHEY, CDR2 SVGAGI. In nucleotides, the CDR3 is TGTGCCAGCAGTACCGGCTCTGGAAACACCATATATTTT. This codes for CASSTGSGNTIYF.

The sample holds one count of this clone. The chain is built from TRBV6-5 and TRBJ2-1; the D gene is possibly TRBD2 (6 bases). V was cut by 9 bases and J by 8 bases, with 8 bases left in between. The CDR3 is 10 residues long. Germline values: CDR1 MNHEY, CDR2 SVGAGI. DNA for the CDR3: TGTGCCAGTGGGAGGTATGAGCAGTTCTTC. Translating gives CASGRYEQFF.

This chain joins TRBV27 and TRBJ1-2, with 10 bases matching TRBD1. Germline CDR1 and CDR2: MNHEY and SMNVEV (reference sequence). The CDR3 spans 17 residues. V was clipped by 3 bases and J by 3 bases; unmatched bases: 10. The CDR3 protein is CASSFGTGEPRDYGYTF. CDR3 DNA sequence: TGTGCCAGCAGTTTCGGGACAGGGGAACCCAGGGACTATGGCTACACCTTC.

This clone was seen a single time. The chain links TRBV9 to TRBJ2-1; D possibly corresponds to TRBD1 (5 bases). This CDR3 is 15 amino acids long. Germline CDR1 SGDLS, CDR2 YYNGEE. V was pared by 3 bases and J by 5 bases, with 15 bases between. DNA of the CDR3: TGTGCCAGCAGCGGCGGACAAGTACGAAACAATGAGCAGTTCTTC. Translating gives CASSGGQVRNNEQFF.

This chain uses TRBV30 with TRBJ2-1; TRBD2 agrees at 11 bases. Per germline, CDR1 GTSNPN and CDR2 SVGIG (reference sequence). This CDR3 contains 12 residues. The ends lost 4 bases at V and 16 bases at J; junction bases unmatched: 9. The CDR3 DNA follows: TGTGCCTGGACTAGCGGGAGGCCCACCCAATTCTTC. It codes for CAWTSGRPTQFF.

This clone was counted between two and nine times. CDR3 sequence (DNA): TGTGCCAGCAGTGGACCCACAGGGGGCAGACAGCCCCAGCATTTT. Residues: CASSGPTGGRQPQHF. The V gene is TRBV6-1, the J gene TRBJ1-5, with 9 nucleotides matching TRBD1. Germline V gene sequence: CDR1 MNHNS, CDR2 SASEGT. The CDR3 length is 15 residues. With V trimmed by 4 bases and J by 7 bases, 8 bases remained unmatched.

The chain uses TRBV6-5 and TRBJ1-1; TRBD1 agrees at 9 bases. This CDR3 contains 15 residues. In germline, CDR1 is MNHEY, CDR2 SVGAGI. The V segment lost 5 bases and the J segment 1 base; nucleotides outside the gene matches: 5. The CDR3 reads CASSNHRGRNTEAFF. CDR3 DNA sequence: TGTGCCAGCAGTAATCACAGGGGGCGGAACACTGAAGCTTTCTTT.

As regards this clone: The sample holds other DNA sequences that translate to the same CDR3. The chain carries TRBV5-1 and TRBJ1-1, with 8 bases lining up with TRBD1. J gave up 2 bases and V 3 bases, and 3 bases lay outside the gene matches. Germline assignment: CDR1 SGHRS and CDR2 YFSETQ. This CDR3 spans 14 amino acids. CDR3 in DNA: TGCGCCAGCAGCTCCGGGACAGGAAACACTGAAGCTTTCTTT. This translates into CASSSGTGNTEAFF.

The gene calls are TRBV6-6 and TRBJ2-2; 9 bases fit TRBD2. CDR1 is MNHNY and CDR2 is SVGAGI in the germline V gene (reference sequence). Germline trimming cut 1 base from V and 9 bases from J; bases unmatched to any gene: 6. The CDR3 has 15 residues. For the CDR3, the DNA is TGTGCCAGCAGTTACTTTGCGGGGGGGCCCCGGGAGCTGTTTTTT. This encodes CASSYFAGGPRELFF.

The rearrangement links TRBV28 to TRBJ2-7; 7 bases are shared with TRBD2. Losses at the gene ends were 4 bases for V and 4 bases for J; bases not matched to a gene: 7. This CDR3 comprises 14 residues. In germline, CDR1 is MDHEN, CDR2 SYDVKM. Here the CDR3 reads CASSSGGSGYEQYF. DNA for the CDR3: TGTGCCAGCAGTTCGGGCGGGAGTGGGTACGAGCAGTACTTC.

The chain has TRBV11-3 and TRBJ2-2, with 7 bases matching TRBD1. This CDR3 is built from 14 residues. V dropped 4 bases and J dropped 6; count of bases not matched to a gene: 5. Germline V gene lookup returns CDR1 SGHNT and CDR2 YENEEA. The CDR3 coding sequence is TGTGCCAGCAGCTCGAGGCAGGGGGCCGGGGAGCTGTTTTTT. The encoded protein is CASSSRQGAGELFF. The whole variable domain, remainder taken from reference TRBV11-3 and TRBJ2-2, is EAGVVQSPRYKIIEKKQPVAFWCNPISGHNTLYWYLQNLGQGPELLIRYENEEAVDDSQLPKDRFSAERLKGVDSTLKIQPAELGDSAVYLCASSSRQGAGELFFGEGSRLTVL.